This note documents a single T cell receptor (beta chain) sequence. Its antigen is currently unknown. This entry belongs to a study of T cell responses to AZD1222 COVID-19 vaccine. Overall study results and limits: Across the whole spike, CD4 TCRs peaked at regions 160-218 and 743-854. The study found Spike-specific TCR breadth and depth rose after two AZD1222 doses.

Trimming took off 6 bases at V and 10 bases at J, with 15 bases between the two ends. The CDR3 covers 11 residues. CDR1 is SQVTM and CDR2 is ANQGSEA in the germline V gene. Sequencing was performed with immunoSEQ multiplex PCR; in TCRdb, only in-frame clones are kept and a portion is missing. The sample carries roughly 250,000 clones, over 85% recorded once. This clonotype was sampled from an adult in good health. The rearrangement joins TRBV29-1 to TRBJ1-2; D unclear. This material consisted of peripheral blood, taken on day 0 of AZD1222 vaccination. The CDR3 here is CSVERSGLYTF. DNA of the CDR3: TGCAGCGTCGAGAGGTCAGGTCTCTACACCTTC.